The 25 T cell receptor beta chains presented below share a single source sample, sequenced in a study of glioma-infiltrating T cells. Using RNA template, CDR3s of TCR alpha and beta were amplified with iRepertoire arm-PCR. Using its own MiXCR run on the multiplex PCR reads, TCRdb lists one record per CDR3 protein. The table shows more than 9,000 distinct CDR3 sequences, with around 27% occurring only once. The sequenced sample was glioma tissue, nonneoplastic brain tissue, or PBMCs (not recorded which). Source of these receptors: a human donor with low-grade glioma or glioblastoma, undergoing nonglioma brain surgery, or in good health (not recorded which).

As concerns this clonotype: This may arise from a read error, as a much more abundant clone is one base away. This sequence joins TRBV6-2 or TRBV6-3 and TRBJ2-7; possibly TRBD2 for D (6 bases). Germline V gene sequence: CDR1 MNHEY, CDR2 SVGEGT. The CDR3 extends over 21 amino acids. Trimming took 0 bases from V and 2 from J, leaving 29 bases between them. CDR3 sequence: CASSYSIIVKGGSAGAYEQYF. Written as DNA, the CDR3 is TGTGCCAGCAGTTACTCTATTATCGTGAAGGGAGGATCCGCCGGCGCCTACGAGCAGTACTTC.

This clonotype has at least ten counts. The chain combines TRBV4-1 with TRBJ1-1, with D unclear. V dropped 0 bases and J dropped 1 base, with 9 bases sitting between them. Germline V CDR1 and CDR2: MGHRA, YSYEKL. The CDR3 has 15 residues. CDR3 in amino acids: CASSQDSVGNTEAFF. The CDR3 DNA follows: TGCGCCAGCAGCCAAGACTCTGTCGGGAACACTGAAGCTTTCTTT.

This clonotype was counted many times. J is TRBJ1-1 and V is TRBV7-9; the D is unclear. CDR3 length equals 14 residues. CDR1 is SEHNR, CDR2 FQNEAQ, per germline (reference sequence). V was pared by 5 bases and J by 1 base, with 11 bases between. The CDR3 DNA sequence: TGTGCCAGCAGCCGCCCGGGAGCGAACACTGAAGCTTTCTTT. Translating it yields CASSRPGANTEAFF.

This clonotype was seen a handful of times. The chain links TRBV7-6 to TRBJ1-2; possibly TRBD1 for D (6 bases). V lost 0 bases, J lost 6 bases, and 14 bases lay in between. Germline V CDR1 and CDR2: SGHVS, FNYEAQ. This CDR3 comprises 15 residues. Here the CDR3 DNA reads TGTGCCAGCAGCTTAGCGGCACGGGACAACAATGGCTACACCTTC. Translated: CASSLAARDNNGYTF.

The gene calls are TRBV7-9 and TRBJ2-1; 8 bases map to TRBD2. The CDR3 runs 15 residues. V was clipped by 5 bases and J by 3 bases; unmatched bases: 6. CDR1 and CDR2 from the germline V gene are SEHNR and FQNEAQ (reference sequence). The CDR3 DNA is TGTGCCAGCAGCCCGTCGGGACTAGTCTACAATGAGCAGTTCTTC. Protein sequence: CASSPSGLVYNEQFF.

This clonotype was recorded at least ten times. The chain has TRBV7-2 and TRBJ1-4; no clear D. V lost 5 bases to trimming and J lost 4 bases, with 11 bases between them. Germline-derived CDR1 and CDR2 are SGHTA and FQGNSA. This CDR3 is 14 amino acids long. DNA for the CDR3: TGTGCCAGCAGCCCCCACAGAATTAATGAAAAACTGTTTTTT. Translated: CASSPHRINEKLFF.

CDR3 protein: CASSPSWGAYNEQFF. The CDR3 nucleotides read TGTGCCAGCAGTCCATCGTGGGGGGCCTACAATGAGCAGTTCTTC. The V and J genes are TRBV6-1 and TRBJ2-1, with a tentative D call TRBD2 (6 bases). The CDR3 loop spans 15 amino acids. V lost 5 bases to trimming and J lost 2 bases, with 13 bases between them. Germline assignment: CDR1 MNHNS and CDR2 SASEGT.

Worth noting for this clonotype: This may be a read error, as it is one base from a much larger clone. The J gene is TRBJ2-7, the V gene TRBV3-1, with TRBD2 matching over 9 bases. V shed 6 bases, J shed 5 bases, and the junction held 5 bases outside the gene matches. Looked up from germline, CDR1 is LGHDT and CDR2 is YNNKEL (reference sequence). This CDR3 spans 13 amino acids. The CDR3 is CASRLAGGHEQYF. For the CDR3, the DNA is TGTGCCAGCAGGCTGGCGGGAGGGCACGAGCAGTACTTC.

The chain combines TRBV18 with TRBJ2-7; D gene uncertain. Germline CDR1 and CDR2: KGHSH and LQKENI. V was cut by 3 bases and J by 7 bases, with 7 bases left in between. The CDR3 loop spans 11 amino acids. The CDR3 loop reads CASSPAEEQYF. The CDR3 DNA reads TGTGCCAGCTCACCCGCGGAGGAGCAGTACTTC.

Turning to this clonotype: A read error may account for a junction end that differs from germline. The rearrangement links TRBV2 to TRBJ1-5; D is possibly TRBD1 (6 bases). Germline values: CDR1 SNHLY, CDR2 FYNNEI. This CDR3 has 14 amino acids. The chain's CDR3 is CSSSEGRGRRPQHF. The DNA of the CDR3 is TGTTCCAGCAGTGAAGGCAGGGGACGTCGGCCCCAGCATTTT.

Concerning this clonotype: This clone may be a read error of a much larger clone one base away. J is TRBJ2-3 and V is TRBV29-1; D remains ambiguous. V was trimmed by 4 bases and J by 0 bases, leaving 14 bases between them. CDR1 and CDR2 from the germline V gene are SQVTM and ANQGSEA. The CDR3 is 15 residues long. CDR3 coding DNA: TGCAGCGTTGTCCCTGAGATACCTAGCACAGATACGCAGTATTTT. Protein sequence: CSVVPEIPSTDTQYF.

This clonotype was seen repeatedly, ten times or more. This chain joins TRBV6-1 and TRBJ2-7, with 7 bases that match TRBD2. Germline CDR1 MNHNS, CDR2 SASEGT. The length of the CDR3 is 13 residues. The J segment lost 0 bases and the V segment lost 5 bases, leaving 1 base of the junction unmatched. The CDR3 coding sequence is TGTGCCAGCAGTCCTAGCGGCTCCTACGAGCAGTACTTC. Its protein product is CASSPSGSYEQYF.

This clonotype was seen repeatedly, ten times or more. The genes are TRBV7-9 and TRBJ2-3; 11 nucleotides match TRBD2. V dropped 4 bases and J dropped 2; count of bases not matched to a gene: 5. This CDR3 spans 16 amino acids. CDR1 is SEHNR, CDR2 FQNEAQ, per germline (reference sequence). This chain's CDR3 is CASSSPLAGVTDTQYF. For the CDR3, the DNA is TGTGCCAGCAGCTCACCACTAGCGGGAGTCACAGATACGCAGTATTTT.

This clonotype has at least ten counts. In DNA, the CDR3 is TGTGCCAGCAGTGAAGCACAAGAGACCCAGTACTTC. Translating gives CASSEAQETQYF. The chain is built from TRBV6-1 and TRBJ2-5; no reliable D call. This CDR3 is 12 amino acids long. V was trimmed by 0 bases and J by 2 bases, leaving 1 base between them. From germline, CDR1 is MNHNS and CDR2 SASEGT.

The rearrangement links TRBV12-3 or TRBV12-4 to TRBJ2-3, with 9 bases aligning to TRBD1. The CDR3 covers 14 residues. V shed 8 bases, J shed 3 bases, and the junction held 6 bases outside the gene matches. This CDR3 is CASHGQGRTDTQYF. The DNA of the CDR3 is TGTGCCAGCCACGGACAGGGGCGTACAGATACGCAGTATTTT.

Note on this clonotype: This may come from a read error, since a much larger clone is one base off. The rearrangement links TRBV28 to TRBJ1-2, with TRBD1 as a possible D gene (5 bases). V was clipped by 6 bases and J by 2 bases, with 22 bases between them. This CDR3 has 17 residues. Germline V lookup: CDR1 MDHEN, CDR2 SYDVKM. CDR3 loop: CASSRRIGGAVNYGYTF. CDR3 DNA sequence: TGTGCCAGCAGCCGAAGGATCGGTGGGGCGGTAAACTATGGCTACACCTTC.

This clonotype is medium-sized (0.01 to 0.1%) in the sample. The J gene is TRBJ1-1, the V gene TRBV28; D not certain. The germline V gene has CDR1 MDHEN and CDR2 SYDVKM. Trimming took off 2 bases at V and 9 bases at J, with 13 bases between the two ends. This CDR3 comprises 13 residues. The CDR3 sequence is CASSLPGPKKAFF. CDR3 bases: TGTGCCAGCAGTTTACCTGGCCCAAAAAAAGCTTTCTTT.

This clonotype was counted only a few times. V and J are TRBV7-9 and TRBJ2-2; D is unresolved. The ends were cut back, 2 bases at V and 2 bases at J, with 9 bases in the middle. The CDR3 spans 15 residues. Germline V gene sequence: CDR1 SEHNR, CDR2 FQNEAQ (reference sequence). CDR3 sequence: CASSLRDTNTGELFF. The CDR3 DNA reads TGTGCCAGCAGCTTACGTGACACCAACACCGGGGAGCTGTTTTTT.

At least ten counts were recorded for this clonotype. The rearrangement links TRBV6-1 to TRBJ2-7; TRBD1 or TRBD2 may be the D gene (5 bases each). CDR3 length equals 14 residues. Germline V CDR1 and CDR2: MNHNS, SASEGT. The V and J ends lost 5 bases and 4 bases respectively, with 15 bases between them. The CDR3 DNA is TGTGCCAGCAGTTCCGGGACGGCGGTATACGAGCAGTACTTC. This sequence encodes CASSSGTAVYEQYF.

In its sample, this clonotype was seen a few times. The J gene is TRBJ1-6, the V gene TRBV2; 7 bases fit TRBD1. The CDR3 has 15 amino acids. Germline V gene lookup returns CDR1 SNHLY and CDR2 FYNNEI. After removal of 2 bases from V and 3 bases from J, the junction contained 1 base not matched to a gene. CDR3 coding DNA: TGTGCCAGCAGTGAAAGGGACAGCTATAATTCACCCCTCCACTTT. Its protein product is CASSERDSYNSPLHF.

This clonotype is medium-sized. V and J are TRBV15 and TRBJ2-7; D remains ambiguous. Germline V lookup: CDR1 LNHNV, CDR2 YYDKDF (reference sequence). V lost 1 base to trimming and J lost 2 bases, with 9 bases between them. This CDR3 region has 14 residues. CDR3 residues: CATSRVRGTYEQYF. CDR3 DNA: TGTGCCACCAGCAGAGTTCGCGGAACCTACGAGCAGTACTTC.

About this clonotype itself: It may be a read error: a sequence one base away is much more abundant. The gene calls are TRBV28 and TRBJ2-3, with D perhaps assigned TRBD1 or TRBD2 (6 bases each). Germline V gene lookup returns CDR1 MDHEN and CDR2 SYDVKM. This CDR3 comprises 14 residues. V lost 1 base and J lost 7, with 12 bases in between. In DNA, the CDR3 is TGTGCCAGCAGTTTATCCCTAGGGGGGAATACGCAGTATTTT. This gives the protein CASSLSLGGNTQYF.

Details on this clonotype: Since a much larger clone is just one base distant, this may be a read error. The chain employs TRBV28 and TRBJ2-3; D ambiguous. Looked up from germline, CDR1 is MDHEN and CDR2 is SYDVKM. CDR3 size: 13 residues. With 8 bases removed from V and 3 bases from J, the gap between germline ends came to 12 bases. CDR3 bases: TGTGCCAGCGGTATACAGCAGACAGATACGCAGTATTTT. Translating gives CASGIQQTDTQYF.

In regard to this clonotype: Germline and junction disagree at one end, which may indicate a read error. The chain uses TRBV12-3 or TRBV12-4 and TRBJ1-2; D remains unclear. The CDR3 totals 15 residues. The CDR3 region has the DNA TGTGCCAGCAGTTTTCCCCACTCCGCTAACTATAGCTACACCTTC. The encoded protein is CASSFPHSANYSYTF.

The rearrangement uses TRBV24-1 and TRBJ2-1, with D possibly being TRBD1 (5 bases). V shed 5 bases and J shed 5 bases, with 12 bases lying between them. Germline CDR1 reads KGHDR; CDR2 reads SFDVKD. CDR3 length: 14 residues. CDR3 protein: CATSGVGVNNEQFF. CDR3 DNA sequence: TGTGCCACCAGTGGGGTAGGGGTCAACAATGAGCAGTTCTTC.